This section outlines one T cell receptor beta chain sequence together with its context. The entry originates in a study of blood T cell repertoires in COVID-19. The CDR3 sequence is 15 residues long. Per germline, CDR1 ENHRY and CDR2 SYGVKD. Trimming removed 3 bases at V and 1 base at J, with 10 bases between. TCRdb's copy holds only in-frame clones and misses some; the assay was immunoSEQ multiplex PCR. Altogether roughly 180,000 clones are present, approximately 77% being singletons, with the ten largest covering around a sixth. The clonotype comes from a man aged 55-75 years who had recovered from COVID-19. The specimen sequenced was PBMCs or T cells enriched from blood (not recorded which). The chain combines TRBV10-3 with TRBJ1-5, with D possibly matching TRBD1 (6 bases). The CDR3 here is CAISDRTESNQPQHF. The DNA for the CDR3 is TGTGCCATCAGTGATAGGACAGAAAGCAATCAGCCCCAGCATTTT.